The source of this T cell receptor (beta chain) is a study of human T cells and chemical hapten exposure. Indicated time point: patch test 1, 2 weeks after DPC sensitization. The treatment was: therapeutic diphenylcyclopropenone sensitization with weekly scalp DPC. The CDR3 has 17 residues. A single record per CDR3 protein comes from TCRdb applying MiXCR to the RACE reads. The sample consists of roughly 13,000 distinct CDR3 sequences, around 15% of them appearing once. The chain links TRBV3-2 to TRBJ2-5; TRBD2, the table's D call, lacks a check against the DNA. TRBV3-2 is designated a pseudogene. The input for sequencing was whole blood, taken in connection with sensitization to the hapten diphenylcyclopropenone (DPC). The receptor comes from a woman in her 30s with alopecia areata. Some clones in this sample may be carry-over from other donors' samples. The CDR3 DNA sequence: TGTGCCAGCAGCCAAGAACGGGGGGCCCCTCCCCAAGAGACCCAGTACTTC. This sequence encodes CASSQERGAPPQETQYF.